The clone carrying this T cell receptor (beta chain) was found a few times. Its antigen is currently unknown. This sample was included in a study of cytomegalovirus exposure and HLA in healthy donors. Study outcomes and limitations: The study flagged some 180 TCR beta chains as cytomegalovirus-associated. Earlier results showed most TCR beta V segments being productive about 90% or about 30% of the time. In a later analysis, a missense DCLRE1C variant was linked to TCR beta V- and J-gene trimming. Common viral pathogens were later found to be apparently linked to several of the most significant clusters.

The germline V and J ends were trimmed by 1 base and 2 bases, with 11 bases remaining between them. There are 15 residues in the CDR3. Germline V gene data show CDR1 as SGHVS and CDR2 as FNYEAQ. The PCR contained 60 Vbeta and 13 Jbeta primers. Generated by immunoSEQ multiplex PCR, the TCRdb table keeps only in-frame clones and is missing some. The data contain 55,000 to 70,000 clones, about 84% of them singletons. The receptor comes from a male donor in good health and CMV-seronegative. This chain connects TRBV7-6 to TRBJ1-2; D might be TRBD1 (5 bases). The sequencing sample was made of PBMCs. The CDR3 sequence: CASSLGKGPNYGYTF. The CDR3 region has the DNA TGTGCCAGCAGCTTAGGAAAGGGGCCGAACTATGGCTACACCTTC. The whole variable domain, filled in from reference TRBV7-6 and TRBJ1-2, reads GAGVSQSPRYKVTKRGQDVALRCDPISGHVSLYWYRQALGQGPEFLTYFNYEAQQDKSGLPNDRFSAERPEGSISTLTIQRTEQRDSAMYRCASSLGKGPNYGYTFGSGTRLTVV.